A selection of T cell receptor beta chains follows, all from one sample in a study of T cell responses to AZD1222 COVID-19 vaccine. Sequencing was performed with immunoSEQ multiplex PCR; in TCRdb, only in-frame clones are kept and a portion is missing. This table holds some 120,000 clones, 80% to 90% found once. The material was peripheral blood, obtained 28 days after the second AZD1222 dose. The source is an adult who received the AZD1222 COVID-19 vaccine. CDR3s leave out the opening cysteine and the closing phenylalanine or tryptophan.

CDR3aa,v_gene
ASSLDGSSDTQY,TRBV5-1
ASSDRGEGAGGYT,TRBV6-1
ASSIGGTYYNEQF,TRBV19
ASSDDYRGYNEQF,TRBV6-1
ASSLGGGSEAF,TRBV13
AYRVRFEQY,TRBV6-5
ASSFGQASNEKLF,TRBV5-1
ASSASREKQY,TRBV25-1
ATSEFGVEAF,TRBV5-5
ASSLGTSAITF,TRBV7-9
ASGTAGTRAF,TRBV19
ASSDEGADYEQY,TRBV6-4
ASKRGSSYNEQF,TRBV2
ASSGGQGADNEQF,TRBV11-3
ASSPGHGNTIY,TRBV18
ASSPQRGRTDTQY,TRBV18
ASSVGFNYGYT,TRBV7-8
ASSKPYYEQY,TRBV6-2/TRBV6-3
ASSLVREGPLGYT,TRBV5-6
ASSPGGGLDEQY,TRBV18
ASSQDRIGQPQH,TRBV3-1/TRBV3-2
ASSARDRENETQY,TRBV25-1
ASSYRQGAFYEKLF,TRBV14
ASSFDSDHTDTQY,TRBV6-5
ASSPSGSLLNEQF,TRBV18
ASSTSSSSYNEQF,TRBV6-5
AWKGGQEYGYT,TRBV30
ASSQGDSYGYT,TRBV4-1
ASSLRQDVETQY,TRBV7-9
ASRPPTGNSPLH,TRBV19
ASRLGTSVTERQY,TRBV10-2
ASSLQGPNYGYT,TRBV5-6
ASSLAWGEKLF,TRBV12-3/TRBV12-4
ASSIGARLSNEKLF,TRBV19
ASTEDRVSGELF,TRBV6-5
ASSEESGGSPLH,TRBV10-2
ASSSGQGTDTQY,TRBV6-6
ASSLADYNEQF,TRBV5-1
ARAVSYEQY,TRBV21-1
ATSRVPGARTEAF,TRBV15
ASSVDFTRGADTQY,TRBV9
ASRTPSGTANTGELF,TRBV5-8
ASSTFLGTSGYTGELF,TRBV14